These T cell receptor beta chains were read from a single sample in a study of radiation and T cells in renal cell carcinoma. Sequencing was performed with immunoSEQ multiplex PCR; in TCRdb, only in-frame clones are kept and a portion is missing. The data show roughly 150,000 clones, roughly 90% seen once. This specimen consisted of blood, obtained from a patient whose treatment included radiotherapy and nephrectomy. Source of these receptors: a woman aged 65 to 85 with renal cell carcinoma. The CDR3 runs from the conserved cysteine through the conserved F or W. The D gene is left open where the match is weak.

v_gene	d_gene	j_gene	CDR3aa	CDR3nt
TRBV28	.	TRBJ1-5	CASTPRRGDQPQHF	TGTGCCAGCACCCCGCGTAGAGGGGATCAGCCCCAGCATTTT
TRBV2	TRBD1	TRBJ2-3	CASSEGTGLTDTQYF	TGTGCCAGCAGTGAAGGGACAGGGCTCACAGATACGCAGTATTTT
TRBV6-1	.	TRBJ1-1	CASSDRVGGIEAFF	TGTGCCAGCAGTGACCGAGTGGGCGGAATCGAAGCTTTCTTT
TRBV28	.	TRBJ1-2	CASSLGRTYGYTF	TGTGCCAGCAGTTTGGGCAGAACCTATGGCTACACCTTC
TRBV6-1	TRBD2	TRBJ2-2	CASRGLARRTGELFF	TGTGCCAGCAGAGGACTAGCCCGGAGGACCGGGGAGCTGTTTTTT
TRBV10-3	.	TRBJ2-6	CAIRNSGANVLTF	TGTGCCATCAGAAACTCTGGGGCCAACGTCCTGACTTTC
TRBV15	.	TRBJ1-6	CATSRDIDSYNSPLHF	TGTGCCACCAGCAGAGATATAGACAGTTATAATTCACCCCTCCACTTT
TRBV15	.	TRBJ1-5	CATSRDRINQPQHF	TGTGCCACCAGCAGAGACAGGATCAATCAGCCCCAGCATTTT
TRBV28	.	TRBJ1-4	CASSSGGGDEKLFF	TGTGCCAGCAGTTCAGGAGGGGGTGATGAAAAACTGTTTTTT
TRBV7-2	.	TRBJ2-3	CASSLVGGEDTQYF	TGTGCCAGCAGCTTAGTGGGGGGCGAAGATACGCAGTATTTT
TRBV7-9	.	TRBJ2-3	CASSFTGFPDTQYF	TGTGCCAGCAGCTTTACAGGGTTCCCAGATACGCAGTATTTT
TRBV7-2	TRBD2	TRBJ2-3	CASRSGGTDTQYF	TGTGCCAGCAGGAGCGGGGGTACAGATACGCAGTATTTT
TRBV2	.	TRBJ2-7	CASSEEFFRNF	TGTGCCAGCAGTGAAGAGTTCTTCAGGAACTTC
TRBV7-9	TRBD1	TRBJ1-2	CASSTTGQGYGYTF	TGTGCCAGCAGTACGACAGGGCAGGGCTATGGCTACACCTTC
TRBV5-4	.	TRBJ1-2	CASNPQGAYGYTF	TGTGCCAGCAACCCACAGGGCGCGTATGGCTACACCTTC
TRBV7-2	.	TRBJ2-7	CASSLNPVRTYEQYF	TGTGCCAGCAGCTTAAACCCGGTCCGTACCTACGAGCAGTACTTC